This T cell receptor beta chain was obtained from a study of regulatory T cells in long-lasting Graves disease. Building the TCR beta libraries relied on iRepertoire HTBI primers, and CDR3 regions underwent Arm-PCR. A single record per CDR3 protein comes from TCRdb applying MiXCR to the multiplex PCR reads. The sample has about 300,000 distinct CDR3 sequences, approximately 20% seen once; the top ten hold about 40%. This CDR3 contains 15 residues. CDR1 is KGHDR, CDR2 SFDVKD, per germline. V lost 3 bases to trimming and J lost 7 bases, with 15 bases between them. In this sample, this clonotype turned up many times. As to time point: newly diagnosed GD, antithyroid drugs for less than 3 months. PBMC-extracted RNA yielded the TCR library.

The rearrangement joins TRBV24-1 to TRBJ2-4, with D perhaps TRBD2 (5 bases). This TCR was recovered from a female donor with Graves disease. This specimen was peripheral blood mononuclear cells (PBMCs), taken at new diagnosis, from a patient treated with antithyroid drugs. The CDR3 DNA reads TGTGCCACCAGTGATGAGGGCCTCCCGGGGAACATTCAGTACTTC. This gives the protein CATSDEGLPGNIQYF.